This T cell receptor (beta chain) is drawn from a study of T cell responses to AZD1222 COVID-19 vaccine. Points from the study as a whole: In all cases, repertoires were sampled only after the peak T cell response. Seropositivity was recorded at baseline in only a handful of AZD1222 recipients. The donor group comprised mostly white British people and more females; the analysis possibly underestimated clonal diversity. Reportedly, nearly half of unique spike TCRs recognized epitopes outside B.1.351/B.1.1.7 mutations.

Here immunoSEQ multiplex PCR was the method, and the copy in TCRdb shows in-frame clones only, minus some. The table has roughly 130,000 clones, over 75% seen once; the top ten hold 7.6%. The CDR3 is 15 residues long. Per germline, CDR1 SGDLS and CDR2 YYNGEE. Germline trimming cut 0 bases from V and 6 bases from J; bases unmatched to any gene: 1. Comment on this clone: The antigen is not known.

The TCR originated in an adult in good health. The chain uses TRBV9 and TRBJ2-2; 11 nucleotides agree with TRBD2. Specimen: peripheral blood, collected on day 0 of AZD1222 vaccination. The CDR3 protein is CASSVGLAGPGELFF. In DNA form, the CDR3 reads TGTGCCAGCAGCGTAGGACTAGCGGGGCCCGGGGAGCTGTTTTTT. Variable domain in full (rest from reference TRBV9 and TRBJ2-2): DSGVTQTPKHLITATGQRVTLRCSPRSGDLSVYWYQQSLDQGLQFLIQYYNGEERAKGNILERFSAQQFPDLHSELNLSSLELGDSALYFCASSVGLAGPGELFFGEGSRLTVL.